These T cell receptor beta chains were read from a single sample in a study of blood T cell repertoires in COVID-19. Data came from immunoSEQ multiplex PCR; TCRdb stores just in-frame clones and leaves some out. The sample has roughly 120,000 clones, 88% seen once. The sample taken for sequencing was peripheral blood. The receptor source for this set is a woman in her 70s who had recovered from COVID-19. CDR3s include the opening cysteine and the closing phenylalanine or tryptophan. The D gene is left open where the match is weak. Clone size is not always given. Where it is, it says once, few, many or a class for expanded clones.

j_call,v_call,clone_size,d_call,cdr3_nt,cdr3_aa
TRBJ2-3,TRBV3-1/TRBV3-2,-,-,TGTGCCAGCAGCCAAAGAATGTCGGGGTACACAGATACGCAGTATTTT,CASSQRMSGYTDTQYF
TRBJ2-1,TRBV7-2,-,TRBD1,TGTGCCAGCAGCTTGGGACAGGGGAATTGGAATGAGCAGTTCTTC,CASSLGQGNWNEQFF
TRBJ1-2,TRBV28,-,-,TGTGCCAGCAGTTTATCGGGGGGGACCACTAACTATGGCTACACCTTC,CASSLSGGTTNYGYTF
TRBJ1-1,TRBV18,-,-,TGTGCCAGCTCACCACCAGCTATGCGGGGGGACACTGAAGCTTTCTTT,CASSPPAMRGDTEAFF
TRBJ2-7,TRBV30,-,TRBD1,TGTGCCTGGGGGGCGGGACAGGGGTACGAGCAGTACTTC,CAWGAGQGYEQYF
TRBJ2-7,TRBV2,-,TRBD1,TGTGCCAGCACTGCGGACAGGGGGGACGAGCAGTACTTC,CASTADRGDEQYF
TRBJ2-3,TRBV2,-,TRBD2,TGTGCCAGCACGGGACTAGCTGCCGGAGATACGCAGTATTTT,CASTGLAAGDTQYF
TRBJ2-5,TRBV30,-,-,TGTGCCTGGAGTGTACTCGCAGGGTGGGGAGAGACCCAGTACTTC,CAWSVLAGWGETQYF
TRBJ1-1,TRBV6-6,once,TRBD1,TGTGCCAGCAGTCCCCTCCTGACAGGGGGAAACACTGAAGCTTTCTTT,CASSPLLTGGNTEAFF
TRBJ2-5,TRBV10-3,-,TRBD2,TGTGCCATCAGTGGACCTCCAGCGGGAGGGGGAGAGACCCAGTACTTC,CAISGPPAGGGETQYF
TRBJ2-1,TRBV9,-,TRBD2,TGTGCCAGCAACCAAGCGGGAGAAAGGTACAATGAGCAGTTCTTC,CASNQAGERYNEQFF
TRBJ1-1,TRBV5-1,-,-,TGCGCCAGCAGCTTTGGGGCCCCGAACACTGAAGCTTTCTTT,CASSFGAPNTEAFF